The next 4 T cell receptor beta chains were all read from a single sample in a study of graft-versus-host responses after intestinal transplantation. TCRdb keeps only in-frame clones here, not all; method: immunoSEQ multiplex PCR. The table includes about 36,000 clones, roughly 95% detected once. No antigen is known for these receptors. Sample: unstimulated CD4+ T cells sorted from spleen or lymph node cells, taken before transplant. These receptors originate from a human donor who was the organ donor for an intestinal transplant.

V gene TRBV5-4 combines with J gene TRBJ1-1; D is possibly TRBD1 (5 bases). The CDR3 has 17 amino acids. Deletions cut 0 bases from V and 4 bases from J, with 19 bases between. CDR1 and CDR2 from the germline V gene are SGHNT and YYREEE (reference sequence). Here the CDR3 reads CASSLEPWTQAGTEAFF. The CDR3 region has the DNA TGTGCCAGCAGCTTGGAGCCCTGGACACAGGCCGGCACTGAAGCTTTCTTT.

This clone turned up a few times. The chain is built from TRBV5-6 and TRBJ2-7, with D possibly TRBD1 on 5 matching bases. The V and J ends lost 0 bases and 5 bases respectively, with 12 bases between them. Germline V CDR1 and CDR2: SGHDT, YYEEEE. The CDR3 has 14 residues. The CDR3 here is CASSLAGRAHEQYF. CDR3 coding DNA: TGTGCCAGCAGCTTGGCCGGCAGGGCACACGAGCAGTACTTC.

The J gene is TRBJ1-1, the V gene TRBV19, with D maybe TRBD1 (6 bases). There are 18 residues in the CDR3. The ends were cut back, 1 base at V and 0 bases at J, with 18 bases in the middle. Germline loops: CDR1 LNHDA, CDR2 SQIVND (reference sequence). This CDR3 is CASSIVGWGQSMNTEAFF. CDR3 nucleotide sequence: TGTGCCAGTAGTATAGTAGGTTGGGGGCAGTCGATGAACACTGAAGCTTTCTTT.

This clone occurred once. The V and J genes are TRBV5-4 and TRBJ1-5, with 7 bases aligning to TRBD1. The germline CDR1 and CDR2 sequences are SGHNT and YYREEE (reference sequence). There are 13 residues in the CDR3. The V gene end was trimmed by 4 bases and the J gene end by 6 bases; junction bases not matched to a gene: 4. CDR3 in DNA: TGTGCCAGCAGCAGAGGGGGCATTCAGCCCCAGCATTTT. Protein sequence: CASSRGGIQPQHF.